Listed below are T cell receptor beta chains from one sample, sequenced in a study. Using its own MiXCR run on the RT-PCR reads, TCRdb lists one record per CDR3 protein. The sample includes about 700,000 distinct CDR3 sequences, approximately 15% of them seen just once. The sample taken for sequencing was memory CD4+ T cells from blood. The source is a female donor in good health, serving as a healthy control. The CDR3 runs from the conserved cysteine through the conserved F or W. D genes are given only for firm matches. Clone size is given for some rows only: seen once, a few or many times, or a class if the clone is expanded.

size	D	V	J	DNA	CDR3
NA	NA	TRBV24-1	TRBJ2-1	TGTGCCACCAGTGATTTCCACGGCTACAATGAGCAGTTCTTC	CATSDFHGYNEQFF
NA	TRBD1	TRBV4-3	TRBJ2-3	TGCGCCAGCAGCCAAGGACAGGGGGCCAAAGATACGCAGTATTTT	CASSQGQGAKDTQYF
NA	NA	TRBV19	TRBJ1-2	TGTGCCAGTAGTATTGGGAACGAGGGCGGCGTCTATGGCTACACCTTC	CASSIGNEGGVYGYTF
many	TRBD2	TRBV20-1	TRBJ2-5	TGCAGTGCTGCTCCAAGGACTAGCGGGGGTTCGGGAGAGACCCAGTACTTC	CSAAPRTSGGSGETQYF
many	TRBD1	TRBV20-1	TRBJ1-5	TGCAGTGCTCCCCCCGCAACAGGGGAACTTCAGCCCCAGCATTTT	CSAPPATGELQPQHF
few	NA	TRBV10-2	TRBJ1-1	TGCGCCAGCAGACCCGGGACCGGGAACACTGAAGCTTTCTTT	CASRPGTGNTEAFF
NA	TRBD2	TRBV20-1	TRBJ2-3	TGCAGTGCTCCACCGGGACTACCGACCACAGATACGCAGTATTTT	CSAPPGLPTTDTQYF
many	NA	TRBV28	TRBJ2-7	TGTGCCAGCAGCATAGGGACGGTCCACGAGCAGTACTTC	CASSIGTVHEQYF
few	TRBD2	TRBV7-3	TRBJ2-3	TGTGCCAGCAGCTTAGCGGGAGTCATGGATACGCAGTATTTT	CASSLAGVMDTQYF
NA	NA	TRBV20-1	TRBJ2-6	TGCAGTGCTAGACGGGGCAGAAGCTCGACTGGGGCCAACGTCCTGACTTTC	CSARRGRSSTGANVLTF
few	TRBD1	TRBV6-6	TRBJ1-3	TGTGCCAGCAGCCAGTTAAGGGGGACAGGGAGGATTCGAGGAAACACCATATATTTT	CASSQLRGTGRIRGNTIYF
many	NA	TRBV7-9	TRBJ2-7	TGTGCCAGCAGCTTGGGTACTTACTACGAGCAGTACTTC	CASSLGTYYEQYF
NA	NA	TRBV7-6	TRBJ1-2	TGTGCCAGCAGCCCTGGGGAGGGAGCGTATGGCTACACCTTC	CASSPGEGAYGYTF
NA	NA	TRBV6-2/TRBV6-3	TRBJ1-1	TGTGCCAGCAGTTACTCGTTTACTATGAACACTGAAGCTTTCTTT	CASSYSFTMNTEAFF
few	NA	TRBV7-3	TRBJ2-5	TGTGCCAGCAGCTTAGGTGCCCCAGGCAGCCAAGGGCAAGAGACCCAGTACTTC	CASSLGAPGSQGQETQYF
NA	TRBD2	TRBV7-2	TRBJ2-1	TGTGCCAGCAGCGGAGACGGGACTAGCGGTCTCGGGGATGAGCAGTTCTTC	CASSGDGTSGLGDEQFF
few	TRBD1	TRBV5-6	TRBJ1-3	TGTGCCAGCAGCCTTCAGGGGGCCAGGAGTAGCTACACCATATATTTT	CASSLQGARSSYTIYF
NA	NA	TRBV12-3/TRBV12-4	TRBJ1-3	TGTGCCAGCAGTTTTGTCTCTGGAAACACCATATATTTT	CASSFVSGNTIYF
NA	TRBD1	TRBV20-1	TRBJ2-7	TGCAGTGCACCCGGGACAGGGTTCTCCCACGAGCAGTACTTC	CSAPGTGFSHEQYF
NA	TRBD1	TRBV27	TRBJ1-2	TGTGCCAGCAGTTTTAGCGGACAGGGGGAAGGCTACACCTTC	CASSFSGQGEGYTF
many	TRBD2	TRBV7-9	TRBJ2-1	TGTGCCAGCAGCTTAGGTCTAGCGGCATACAATGAGCAGTTCTTC	CASSLGLAAYNEQFF
many	TRBD1	TRBV29-1	TRBJ2-7	TGCAGCGTTGAACGGCAGGGGGCGGGGGAGCAGTACTTC	CSVERQGAGEQYF
few	NA	TRBV9	TRBJ2-5	TGTGCCAGCAGCGTAGGTGTCAGTCAAGAGACCCAGTACTTC	CASSVGVSQETQYF
NA	NA	TRBV27	TRBJ1-5	TGTGCCAGCAGTTTAAAGGGTGAGGGGCGGGGCAATCAGCCCCAGCATTTT	CASSLKGEGRGNQPQHF
NA	TRBD2	TRBV20-1	TRBJ2-5	TGCAGTGCTAGAGGGGCGCGGGAGGGCCGGAGGGAGACCCAGTACTTC	CSARGAREGRRETQYF
NA	TRBD2	TRBV5-6	TRBJ2-1	TGTGCCAGCAGCTTGGCGAGACTAGCGGAGTACAATGAGCAGTTCTTC	CASSLARLAEYNEQFF
NA	TRBD2	TRBV5-1	TRBJ2-7	TGCGCCAGCAAACTAACCGATAGCGGGAGCTCCTACGAGCAGTACTTC	CASKLTDSGSSYEQYF
few	TRBD1	TRBV12-3/TRBV12-4	TRBJ1-4	TGTGCCAGCAGCATCCGGGACAGAGGTTTGGAAAAACTGTTTTTT	CASSIRDRGLEKLFF
few	NA	TRBV5-1	TRBJ2-1	TGCGCCAGCAGCTTGGTCGGGGGAGAGGGCCACAATGAGCAGTTCTTC	CASSLVGGEGHNEQFF
NA	NA	TRBV7-8	TRBJ2-3	TGTGCCAGCAGCTTCAGGGGACGGACAGATACGCAGTATTTT	CASSFRGRTDTQYF
few	TRBD1	TRBV4-2	TRBJ1-5	TGTGCCAGCAGCCAAGTCGGGGGCGGGACAGCAGGTCAGCCCCAGCATTTT	CASSQVGGGTAGQPQHF
NA	TRBD1	TRBV7-2	TRBJ2-7	TGTGCCAGCAGCTGGGGGACAGGCCTACACTCCTACGAGCAGTACTTC	CASSWGTGLHSYEQYF
NA	TRBD2	TRBV20-1	TRBJ2-1	TGCAGTGCTCCTACTAGCGGGAGGACAGATACGCAGTTCTTC	CSAPTSGRTDTQFF
many	NA	TRBV12-3/TRBV12-4	TRBJ2-5	TGTGCCAGCAGACCTTCCCTTGCTCTGGGAGCGGAGACCCAGTACTTC	CASRPSLALGAETQYF
many	NA	TRBV5-6	TRBJ1-1	TGTGCCAGCACCTTAGGAGGGGCTAAGGGGAACACTGAAGCTTTCTTT	CASTLGGAKGNTEAFF
NA	NA	TRBV7-9	TRBJ1-2	TGTGCCAGCAGCTTATCTGGGACTGGGGGCTACACCTTC	CASSLSGTGGYTF
few	NA	TRBV5-1	TRBJ1-5	TGCGCCAGCAGCCCTGGGCCCACCCGAGGGCAGCCCCAGCATTTT	CASSPGPTRGQPQHF
few	NA	TRBV20-1	TRBJ1-2	TGCAGTGCTCGGAACTATGGCTACACCTTC	CSARNYGYTF
NA	NA	TRBV29-1	TRBJ1-1	TGCAGCGTTGAAGGCTCATACTCTACCACTGAAGCTTTCTTT	CSVEGSYSTTEAFF
many	NA	TRBV6-4	TRBJ1-2	TGTGCCAGCAGAGAGGACGGCATCTATGGCTACACCTTC	CASREDGIYGYTF
many	NA	TRBV27	TRBJ1-6	TGTGCCAGCAGTTTAAGGGATTCACCCCTCCACTTT	CASSLRDSPLHF
NA	NA	TRBV2	TRBJ2-7	TGTGCCAGCAGGGGGGACGTATACGAGCAGTACTTC	CASRGDVYEQYF
NA	NA	TRBV6-1	TRBJ1-1	TGTGCCAGTCCGAAGGACAGAAACACTGAAGCTTTCTTT	CASPKDRNTEAFF
NA	NA	TRBV20-1	TRBJ2-3	TGCAGTGCTCTGACTAGTAGTCATACGCAGTATTTT	CSALTSSHTQYF
NA	NA	TRBV30	TRBJ2-3	TGTGCCTGGGCCGGGGCTAGCGGCACAGATACGCAGTATTTT	CAWAGASGTDTQYF
few	NA	TRBV10-3	TRBJ2-2	TGTGCCATCAGTGGACCACAGGGTTCGGACACCGGGGAGCTGTTTTTT	CAISGPQGSDTGELFF
many	TRBD1	TRBV20-1	TRBJ2-7	TGCAGTGCTAGAAGTAAGGGGGTGGACAGGAGAACCTACGAGCAGTACTTC	CSARSKGVDRRTYEQYF
NA	NA	TRBV18	TRBJ2-1	TGTGCCAGCTCTCCTTCCGGAGTCTTGGACTACAATGAGCAGTTCTTC	CASSPSGVLDYNEQFF
many	TRBD2	TRBV12-3/TRBV12-4	TRBJ2-1	TGTGCCAGCAGTTTTCTAGCGGACTACAATGAGCAGTTCTTC	CASSFLADYNEQFF
many	NA	TRBV24-1	TRBJ2-7	TGTGCCACCAGAGGGCCCGGAGGAGAGCAGTACTTC	CATRGPGGEQYF
few	TRBD1	TRBV20-1	TRBJ1-5	TGCAGTGCTACGGCCGGGACAGGGGGTTCTATTTATAGCAATCAGCCCCAGCATTTT	CSATAGTGGSIYSNQPQHF
many	NA	TRBV7-6	TRBJ1-6	TGTGCCAGCAGCTTAGGGGGATTTTTCGATTCACCCCTCCACTTT	CASSLGGFFDSPLHF
few	NA	TRBV20-1	TRBJ2-3	TGCAGTGCCCCGCCTGATCCCGGGGGAGATACGCAGTATTTT	CSAPPDPGGDTQYF
NA	TRBD1	TRBV24-1	TRBJ2-5	TGTGCCACCAGCGGATCATCCTACAGGGGCCTCCAAGAGACCCAGTACTTC	CATSGSSYRGLQETQYF
NA	NA	TRBV7-2	TRBJ2-2	TGTGCCAGCAGCTTAGGTCCCCTCTCGAACACCGGGGAGCTGTTTTTT	CASSLGPLSNTGELFF